The clone carrying this T cell receptor (beta chain) was found many times. An expansion of CD8+CD57+ cells by flow cytometry had been shown in patients chosen for sequencing. Untreated patients provided the blood samples, with no therapy given before sampling. These data belong to a study of CD8+CD57+ T cells in acquired aplastic anemia. The overall study: Average DNA yield from sorted CD4+ and CD8+ cells was around 3.2 ug.

The CDR3 is made up of 14 amino acids. The V gene lost 7 bases and the J gene lost 5 bases, with 15 bases spanning the gap. Germline CDR1 is SGDLS and CDR2 is YYNGEE. Genomic DNA templated the TCR beta VDJ and CDR3 profiling. TCRdb fed the reads into MiXCR, producing one record per CDR3 protein. The sample shows approximately 190,000 distinct CDR3 sequences, around 47% of them seen only once. The receptor was isolated from a human donor with aplastic anemia. Sequencing was done on a sample of sorted CD4+, CD8+, or CD8+CD57+ T cells (not recorded which) from PBMCs. V gene TRBV9 combines with J gene TRBJ2-2; perhaps D is TRBD1 or TRBD2 (6 bases each). CDR3: CASQRGVDTGELFF. The DNA of the CDR3 is TGTGCCAGCCAAAGGGGGGTGGATACCGGGGAGCTGTTTTTT. Looking up the rest from reference TRBV9 and TRBJ2-2 gives the full variable domain: DSGVTQTPKHLITATGQRVTLRCSPRSGDLSVYWYQQSLDQGLQFLIQYYNGEERAKGNILERFSAQQFPDLHSELNLSSLELGDSALYFCASQRGVDTGELFFGEGSRLTVL.